Below, 8 T cell receptor beta chains from the same sample are listed, as sequenced in a study of monozygotic twins with inflammatory bowel disease. Reanalyzing the 5' RACE reads, TCRdb keeps one entry per CDR3 protein, without DNA. This repertoire includes about 140,000 distinct CDR3 sequences. The sequenced sample consisted of blood. Receptors were obtained from a human donor with ulcerative colitis or Crohn's disease, or a healthy co-twin of an affected twin (not recorded which).

The chain links TRBV3-1 to TRBJ2-2; lacking DNA, the TRBD1 call made by TCRdb goes unchecked. Germline values: CDR1 LGHDT, CDR2 YNNKEL (reference sequence). The CDR3 extends over 12 amino acids. CDR3 sequence: CASSRGPGELFF.

The rearrangement uses TRBV12-5 and TRBJ1-3; TCRdb's assignment of TRBD1 cannot be checked, as there is no DNA. Germline V gives CDR1 LGHNT, CDR2 FRNRAP. The CDR3 extends over 17 amino acids. The CDR3 sequence: CASGLVWDRETGNTIYF. The full variable domain, its missing parts supplied by reference TRBV12-5 and TRBJ1-3, is DARVTQTPRHKVTEMGQEVTMRCQPILGHNTVFWYRQTMMQGLELLAYFRNRAPLDDSGMPKDRFSAEMPDATLATLKIQPSEPRDSAVYFCASGLVWDRETGNTIYFGEGSWLTVV.

The chain has TRBV4-1 and TRBJ2-1; TCRdb's D gene call, TRBD1, goes unchecked for lack of DNA. The germline V gene has CDR1 MGHRA and CDR2 YSYEKL. This CDR3 has 16 residues. CDR3 sequence: CASSPAGVVRIHEQFF.

The chain links TRBV6-2 or TRBV6-3 to TRBJ1-1; without DNA, the TCRdb call of TRBD1 cannot be checked. Germline V gene lookup returns CDR1 MNHEY and CDR2 SVGEGT. The CDR3 sequence is 14 residues long. This CDR3 reads CASSGQGRSTEAFF.

The chain joins TRBV21-1 to TRBJ2-7; TCRdb gives TRBD1 as the D gene, but with no DNA this cannot be confirmed. TRBV21-1 is termed a pseudogene. This CDR3 is built from 15 residues. This chain's CDR3 is CASSKLGDRAYEQYF.

The chain has TRBV20-1 and TRBJ2-1; TCRdb outputs TRBD2, but without DNA this stays unchecked. The length of the CDR3 is 15 residues. The germline gives CDR1 DFQATT, CDR2 SNEGSKA (reference sequence). The CDR3 protein is CSARDASGGNNKQFF.

This rearrangement joins TRBV7-9 to TRBJ1-1; TCRdb proposes TRBD1, but this gene call is untestable without DNA. This CDR3 is built from 16 residues. From germline, CDR1 is SEHNR and CDR2 FQNEAQ (reference sequence). The CDR3 is CASTTRARGRITEAFF.

The J gene is TRBJ1-1, the V gene TRBV5-1. The CDR3 covers 14 residues. Per germline, CDR1 SGHRS and CDR2 YFSETQ. The CDR3 sequence: CASSEGWGNTEAFF. The entire variable domain, with the rest obtained from reference TRBV5-1 and TRBJ1-1, is as follows: KAGVTQTPRYLIKTRGQQVTLSCSPISGHRSVSWYQQTPGQGLQFLFEYFSETQRNKGNFPGRFSGRQFSNSRSEMNVSTLELGDSALYLCASSEGWGNTEAFFGQGTRLTVV.